The present T cell receptor beta chain was sequenced within a study of graft-versus-host responses after intestinal transplantation. About the research overall: As for transplant type, recipients had multivisceral, liver-intestinal, or isolated intestinal grafts. The study's findings and limits: With peak circulating GvH clone levels came an association with early post-transplant HvG declines.

The data were produced by immunoSEQ multiplex PCR, yet TCRdb's version contains in-frame clones alone and is incomplete. Of about 86,000 clones listed, around 86% were seen once; the top ten hold about a sixth. In regard to this clone: Its antigen is still unknown.

The V segment lost 0 bases and the J segment 0 bases; nucleotides outside the gene matches: 4. Germline V gene data show CDR1 as SGDLS and CDR2 as YYNGEE. The CDR3 runs 17 residues. This sequence joins TRBV9 and TRBJ2-2; TRBD2 aligns across 8 bases. This sequence originates from a human donor who received an intestinal transplant. Source: unstimulated CD8+ T cells sorted from spleen or lymph node cells, taken before intestinal transplant. The CDR3 is CASSVEGAGANTGELFF. Written as DNA, the CDR3 is TGTGCCAGCAGCGTAGAGGGAGCGGGGGCGAACACCGGGGAGCTGTTTTTT.